The TCR beta chain described here comes from a study of shared clonotypes between healthy human individuals. Notes on the study in general: Estimated richness was generally greater in naive than memory subsets.

Deep was the level used in running the assay. Libraries were prepared by immunoSEQ multiplex PCR; TCRdb keeps only in-frame clonotypes and omits some of them. Of 2 million or so clones listed, 85% to 95% were seen once; the top ten hold 0.1% to 0.15%. The CDR3 is 16 amino acids. V gave up 5 bases and J gave up 1 base; unmatched junction bases: 9. Germline CDR1 MNHNY, CDR2 SVGAGI (reference sequence). Turning to this clone: Its matching antigen is unknown.

The clonotype originates from a man between 18 and 35 years old in good health. Material: naive CD4+ T cells sorted from blood. Described subset: CD45RA+ positively selected. The chain employs TRBV6-6 and TRBJ2-7, with TRBD1 identical over 9 bases. The CDR3 loop reads CASSPGQGSVSYEQYF. The CDR3 bases are TGTGCCAGCAGTCCGGGACAGGGATCAGTATCCTACGAGCAGTACTTC.